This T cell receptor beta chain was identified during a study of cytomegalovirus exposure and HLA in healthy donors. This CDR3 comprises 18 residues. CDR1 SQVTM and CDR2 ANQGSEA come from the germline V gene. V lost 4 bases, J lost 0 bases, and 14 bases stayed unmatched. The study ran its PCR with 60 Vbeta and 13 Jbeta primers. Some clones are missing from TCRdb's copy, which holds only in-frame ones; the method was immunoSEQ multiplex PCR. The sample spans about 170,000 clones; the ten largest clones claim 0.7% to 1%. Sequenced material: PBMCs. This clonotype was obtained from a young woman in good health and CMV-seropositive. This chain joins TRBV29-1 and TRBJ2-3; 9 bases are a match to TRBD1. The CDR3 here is CSVGGGTGRFSSTDTQYF. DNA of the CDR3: TGCAGCGTTGGAGGGGGGACAGGGCGCTTCTCTAGCACAGATACGCAGTATTTT.